These T cell receptor beta chains were read from a single sample in a study of T cells in Graves' hyperthyroidism and ophthalmopathy. TCRdb re-called the multiplex PCR reads with MiXCR, one entry per CDR3 protein. The profile covers about 260,000 distinct CDR3 sequences, with 22% appearing a single time and about 60% taken by the ten largest. Sample: blood. The receptors originated from a man aged 30 to 39 with Graves' ophthalmopathy. CDR3s include the opening cysteine and the closing phenylalanine or tryptophan. The D gene is left open where the match is weak. Clone size, where shown, is once, few, many, or a class for clones that have expanded.

CDR3aa: CSAVRLAGEGADTQYF; CDR3nt: TGCAGTGCTGTAAGACTAGCGGGAGAGGGGGCAGATACGCAGTATTTT; abundance: few; j_gene: TRBJ2-3; v_gene: TRBV20-1; d_gene: TRBD2
CDR3aa: CASSPAGAYNQPQHF; CDR3nt: TGTGCCAGCAGCCCCGCTGGGGCTTACAATCAGCCCCAGCATTTT; abundance: many; j_gene: TRBJ1-5; v_gene: TRBV28; d_gene: NA
CDR3aa: CASHRADEPYNEQFF; CDR3nt: TGTGCCAGCCATCGGGCGGACGAACCCTACAATGAGCAGTTCTTC; abundance: few; j_gene: TRBJ2-1; v_gene: TRBV18; d_gene: NA
CDR3aa: CASSSRGGLNSPLHF; CDR3nt: TGCGCCAGCAGCTCCCGGGGGGGACTTAATTCACCCCTCCACTTT; abundance: NA; j_gene: TRBJ1-6; v_gene: TRBV5-1; d_gene: NA
CDR3aa: CASSPMLNTEAFF; CDR3nt: TGTGCCAGCAGCCCTATGTTGAACACTGAAGCTTTCTTT; abundance: NA; j_gene: TRBJ1-1; v_gene: TRBV11-2; d_gene: NA
CDR3aa: CAWSRSGETQYF; CDR3nt: TGTGCCTGGAGCCGAAGTGGGGAGACCCAGTACTTC; abundance: NA; j_gene: TRBJ2-5; v_gene: TRBV30; d_gene: NA
CDR3aa: CSVALGNSYTF; CDR3nt: TGCAGCGTTGCCCTGGGGAATAGCTACACCTTC; abundance: few; j_gene: TRBJ1-2; v_gene: TRBV29-1; d_gene: NA
CDR3aa: CASSTLTGTQYF; CDR3nt: TGTGCCAGCAGTACTTTAACGGGGACCCAGTACTTC; abundance: NA; j_gene: TRBJ2-5; v_gene: TRBV28; d_gene: NA
CDR3aa: CASTTKGGGNYGYTF; CDR3nt: TGTGCCAGCACAACCAAGGGGGGAGGGAACTATGGCTACACCTTC; abundance: many; j_gene: TRBJ1-2; v_gene: TRBV28; d_gene: NA
CDR3aa: CASSVGVGNSYEQYF; CDR3nt: TGTGCCAGCAGCGTAGGGGTAGGAAACTCCTACGAGCAGTACTTC; abundance: NA; j_gene: TRBJ2-7; v_gene: TRBV9; d_gene: NA
CDR3aa: CASSDGTSEDEQFF; CDR3nt: TGTGCCAGCAGCGACGGGACTAGTGAAGATGAGCAGTTCTTC; abundance: NA; j_gene: TRBJ2-1; v_gene: TRBV13; d_gene: TRBD2
CDR3aa: CASSLGDPTLSGNTIYF; CDR3nt: TGCGCCAGCAGCCTAGGGGACCCCACACTCTCTGGAAACACCATATATTTT; abundance: NA; j_gene: TRBJ1-3; v_gene: TRBV5-1; d_gene: NA
CDR3aa: CASPGSGRVGDTQYF; CDR3nt: TGTGCCAGCCCGGGTAGCGGGAGGGTCGGAGATACGCAGTATTTT; abundance: many; j_gene: TRBJ2-3; v_gene: TRBV2; d_gene: TRBD2
CDR3aa: CSVGPGQVPLTDTQYF; CDR3nt: TGCAGCGTTGGGCCGGGACAGGTCCCCCTCACAGATACGCAGTATTTT; abundance: many; j_gene: TRBJ2-3; v_gene: TRBV29-1; d_gene: TRBD1
CDR3aa: CAWSVDAQPQHF; CDR3nt: TGTGCCTGGAGTGTAGATGCTCAGCCCCAGCATTTT; abundance: NA; j_gene: TRBJ1-5; v_gene: TRBV30; d_gene: NA
CDR3aa: CASSLGVLAGNQETQYF; CDR3nt: TGTGCCAGCAGCCTCGGTGTGTTAGCGGGGAACCAAGAGACCCAGTACTTC; abundance: NA; j_gene: TRBJ2-5; v_gene: TRBV11-3; d_gene: TRBD2
CDR3aa: CASRTTGFSGYTF; CDR3nt: TGTGCCAGCAGAACGACAGGGTTTTCGGGCTACACCTTC; abundance: few; j_gene: TRBJ1-2; v_gene: TRBV27; d_gene: TRBD1
CDR3aa: CASSQRGSNYQPQHF; CDR3nt: TGTGCCAGCAGCCAACGAGGATCTAATTATCAGCCCCAGCATTTT; abundance: NA; j_gene: TRBJ1-5; v_gene: TRBV5-8; d_gene: NA
CDR3aa: CASSPVGEGGQNEQYF; CDR3nt: TGTGCCAGCAGTCCGGTTGGGGAGGGTGGTCAGAACGAGCAGTACTTC; abundance: many; j_gene: TRBJ2-7; v_gene: TRBV12-3/TRBV12-4; d_gene: TRBD2
CDR3aa: CASSLLGVNTEAFF; CDR3nt: TGTGCCAGCAGTTTACTGGGGGTGAACACTGAAGCTTTCTTT; abundance: many; j_gene: TRBJ1-1; v_gene: TRBV27; d_gene: NA
CDR3aa: CSAPGYTDTQYF; CDR3nt: TGCAGCGCTCCAGGGTACACAGATACGCAGTATTTT; abundance: NA; j_gene: TRBJ2-3; v_gene: TRBV29-1; d_gene: NA
CDR3aa: CASSLFGTSGPNEQFF; CDR3nt: TGTGCCAGCAGTTTATTCGGGACTAGCGGACCAAATGAGCAGTTCTTC; abundance: few; j_gene: TRBJ2-1; v_gene: TRBV27; d_gene: TRBD2
CDR3aa: CASSSEGSGETQYF; CDR3nt: TGCGCCAGCAGCTCCGAGGGATCGGGGGAGACCCAGTACTTC; abundance: NA; j_gene: TRBJ2-5; v_gene: TRBV5-1; d_gene: NA
CDR3aa: CASSWQGVSNQPQHF; CDR3nt: TGTGCCAGCAGTTGGCAGGGTGTGAGCAATCAGCCCCAGCATTTT; abundance: few; j_gene: TRBJ1-5; v_gene: TRBV12-3/TRBV12-4; d_gene: NA
CDR3aa: CASSEGPTGVNSPLHF; CDR3nt: TGTGCCAGCAGTGAAGGTCCGACAGGGGTAAATTCACCCCTCCACTTT; abundance: NA; j_gene: TRBJ1-6; v_gene: TRBV6-1; d_gene: TRBD1
CDR3aa: CASRRGLDYGYTF; CDR3nt: TGTGCCAGCAGGAGGGGACTCGACTATGGCTACACCTTC; abundance: NA; j_gene: TRBJ1-2; v_gene: TRBV6-4; d_gene: NA
CDR3aa: CASSLPGAGANVLTF; CDR3nt: TGTGCCAGCAGTCTCCCCGGGGCCGGGGCCAACGTCCTGACTTTC; abundance: few; j_gene: TRBJ2-6; v_gene: TRBV28; d_gene: NA